These T cell receptor beta chains were read from a single sample in a study of blood T cell repertoires in COVID-19. The repertoire was sequenced with immunoSEQ multiplex PCR; TCRdb's copy has only in-frame clones and lacks some. Of some 160,000 clones in the sample, 85% to 90% were seen once. The sequenced sample was peripheral blood. All receptors come from an older woman with active COVID-19. Both conserved end residues are part of each CDR3. A D gene is named only where the DNA matches it firmly. Clone size, where shown, is once, few, many, or a class for clones that have expanded.

>TRBJ2-5|TRBD1|.|TRBV9
TGTGCCAGCAGCCCCGGGACAGGGGAGGTCGAGACCCAGTACTTC
CASSPGTGEVETQYF
>TRBJ2-7|TRBD2|.|TRBV7-9
TGTGCCAGCAGCCCCTCGGGAGGGACCAACTACGAGCAGTACTTC
CASSPSGGTNYEQYF
>TRBJ1-6|.|.|TRBV28
TGTGCCAGCCTTCTACGGGGTTCACCCCTCCACTTT
CASLLRGSPLHF
>TRBJ2-7|.|.|TRBV6-6
TGTGCCAGCAGTTTCCGCTACGAGCAGTACTTC
CASSFRYEQYF
>TRBJ2-7|TRBD2|.|TRBV3-1/TRBV3-2
TGTGCCAGCAGCCAAGTAACTAGCGGGAAATACGAGCAGTACTTC
CASSQVTSGKYEQYF
>TRBJ1-1|.|.|TRBV10-3
TGTGCCATCAGCCTCAGGGTAAACACTGAAGCTTTCTTT
CAISLRVNTEAFF
>TRBJ2-5|.|.|TRBV7-3
TGTGCCAGCAGCCCGACCGGGACTGGACAAGAGACCCAGTACTTC
CASSPTGTGQETQYF
>TRBJ2-1|TRBD1|.|TRBV7-9
TGTGCCAGCGCGGGGTGGACAGGGATGATTAATGAGCAGTTCTTC
CASAGWTGMINEQFF
>TRBJ1-2|TRBD1|.|TRBV6-1
TGTGCCAGCAGTGAAGTCGGACAGGGGTTACCCTATGGCTACACCTTC
CASSEVGQGLPYGYTF
>TRBJ2-1|.|.|TRBV3-1/TRBV3-2
TGTGCCAGCCGATACAGTGACGGTGAGCAGTTCTTC
CASRYSDGEQFF
>TRBJ2-1|TRBD2|.|TRBV7-9
TGTGCCAGCAGCTTACGAGCGGGAATCCACAATGAGCAGTTCTTC
CASSLRAGIHNEQFF
>TRBJ2-3|.|.|TRBV5-1
TGCGCCAGCAGGTTTGGACTTCCCATCACAGATACGCAGTATTTT
CASRFGLPITDTQYF
>TRBJ2-1|TRBD2|.|TRBV2
TGTGCCGCCTACGGGACTAGCGCAAATGAGCAGTTCTTC
CAAYGTSANEQFF
>TRBJ2-7|TRBD2|.|TRBV5-4
TGTGCCAGCAGCCCAAGACTAGCGGGGACGGCGTACTACGAGCAGTACTTC
CASSPRLAGTAYYEQYF
>TRBJ2-7|TRBD2|.|TRBV7-2
TGTGCCAGCAGCTTAGGCGGGAGTTTCTACGAGCAGTACTTC
CASSLGGSFYEQYF
>TRBJ1-4|TRBD1|.|TRBV28
TGTGCCAGCAGCGAACAGGGGTTTAATGAAAAACTGTTTTTT
CASSEQGFNEKLFF
>TRBJ2-7|TRBD2|.|TRBV7-2
TGTGCCAGCAGCGAACTAGCGGTTACCTACGAGCAGTACTTC
CASSELAVTYEQYF
>TRBJ2-2|TRBD2|once|TRBV2
TGTGCCAGCACGGTGTCGACTAGCGGGCTGAACACCGGGGAGCTGTTTTTT
CASTVSTSGLNTGELFF
>TRBJ2-7|TRBD1|.|TRBV3-1/TRBV3-2
TGTGCCAGCAGCCAAGATCGTGACAGGGGGAAAGACTACGAGCAGTACTTC
CASSQDRDRGKDYEQYF
>TRBJ1-6|.|many|TRBV6-2/TRBV6-3
TGTGCCAGCAGTTATACAGGGAATTCACCCCTCCACTTT
CASSYTGNSPLHF
>TRBJ2-7|.|.|TRBV18
TGTGCCAGCTCACGGGGGCCTAATCCAGAATCCTACGAGCAGTACTTC
CASSRGPNPESYEQYF
>TRBJ2-5|.|.|TRBV6-5
TGTGCCATCAGAAGAAAGGGGTTAGAGACCCAGTACTTC
CAIRRKGLETQYF
>TRBJ2-7|.|.|TRBV30
TGTGCCTGGAGTGTACTAGCTTACGAGCAGTACTTC
CAWSVLAYEQYF
>TRBJ2-3|.|.|TRBV14
TGTGCCAGCAGCCAAGAGGGCGCCTATTACACAGATACGCAGTATTTT
CASSQEGAYYTDTQYF
>TRBJ2-7|.|.|TRBV4-3
TGCGCCAGCAGCCAAAGTAGGACAGCCTACGAGCAGTACTTC
CASSQSRTAYEQYF
>TRBJ1-4|.|.|TRBV6-5
TGTGCCAGCAGGCTTACTCAGGTCCCTAATGAAAAACTGTTTTTT
CASRLTQVPNEKLFF
>TRBJ2-7|TRBD1|.|TRBV7-2
TGTGCCAGCAGCTTAGGGCCGGGACAGGGGGAAGAGCAGTACTTC
CASSLGPGQGEEQYF
>TRBJ2-2|TRBD2|.|TRBV11-2
TGTGCCAGCAGTAGACTAGCGGGAGGCGGGGAGCTGTTTTTT
CASSRLAGGGELFF
>TRBJ2-4|TRBD1|.|TRBV5-1
TGCGCCAGCAGCTTGGGAGGACAGGGCGGGAACATTCAGTACTTC
CASSLGGQGGNIQYF
>TRBJ2-3|TRBD2|.|TRBV3-1/TRBV3-2
TGTGCCAGCAGCCAAGAACGGCTTGGGACTAGCGGGATCACCCCGGGAGATACGCAGTATTTT
CASSQERLGTSGITPGDTQYF
>TRBJ1-2|TRBD1|once|TRBV28
TGTGCCAGCAGAGGACAGGTCTATGGCTACACCTTC
CASRGQVYGYTF
>TRBJ1-3|TRBD1|.|TRBV7-6
TGTGCCAGCAGCCGAGCCGGGACAGGGGGAGGAAACACCATATATTTT
CASSRAGTGGGNTIYF
>TRBJ2-2|.|few|TRBV6-6
TGTGCCAGCAGTTACCCGGGGGACACCGGGGAGCTGTTTTTT
CASSYPGDTGELFF
>TRBJ2-3|.|.|TRBV11-3
TGTGCCAGCAGTTACCTCGAGACAGATACGCAGTATTTT
CASSYLETDTQYF
>TRBJ2-5|TRBD1|once|TRBV19
TGTGCCAGTAGGCCGGGACAGGGGTGGGAGACCCAGTACTTC
CASRPGQGWETQYF
>TRBJ1-1|.|.|TRBV12-3/TRBV12-4
TGTGCCAGCAGTTGGTGGGCTCGAGAAGCTTTCTTT
CASSWWAREAFF
>TRBJ2-3|.|.|TRBV10-3
TGTGCCATCAACGCGGCTTCCGGAGGAGATACGCAGTATTTT
CAINAASGGDTQYF
>TRBJ2-7|.|.|TRBV15
TGTGCCACCAAATCGGGGGGCAGCTACGAGCAGTACTTC
CATKSGGSYEQYF
>TRBJ2-1|TRBD2|.|TRBV12-5
TGTGCTAGTGGTTTGTCCCGAGGGACTAGCGCCTACAATGAGCAGTTCTTC
CASGLSRGTSAYNEQFF
>TRBJ2-7|TRBD2|once|TRBV5-1
TGCGCCAGCAGAGGTGGCGGGAGGGCCCGCGGAAACGAGCAGTACTTC
CASRGGGRARGNEQYF
>TRBJ2-7|.|.|TRBV18
TGTGCCAGCTCACCATCGGGGGTAGTTAAGTACGAGCAGTACTTC
CASSPSGVVKYEQYF
>TRBJ1-5|.|.|TRBV7-9
TGTGCCAGCAGCTTAGCTGGGGCTGAGCAGCCCCAGCATTTT
CASSLAGAEQPQHF